This T cell receptor (beta chain) was found in a study of blood T cell repertoires in COVID-19. About the study: Material from acute and convalescent COVID-19 was sourced from the United States, Italy and Spain.

TCRdb keeps only in-frame clones here, not all; method: immunoSEQ multiplex PCR. The table shows roughly 100,000 clones, with approximately 80% occurring only once. This CDR3 is built from 16 residues. V was pared by 0 bases and J by 0 bases, with 10 bases between. In germline, CDR1 is LGHDT, CDR2 YNNKEL (reference sequence). This sequence joins TRBV3-1 (or the pseudogene TRBV3-2) and TRBJ2-3; D unresolved. The clonotype originates from a woman older than 75 with acute or convalescent COVID-19. Sequencing used peripheral blood. CDR3 sequence (DNA): TGTGCCAGCAGCCAAGATCAGGCAGCTAGCACAGATACGCAGTATTTT. This sequence encodes CASSQDQAASTDTQYF.